What follows is one TCR beta chain and its context. These data originate in a study of Ad26.COV2.S vaccination and SARS-CoV-2 variants. Treatment indicated: 15 to 20 received Ad26.COV2.S at low or high dose, single or two shots; about 5 received placebo; per-sample allocation not given. At day 63 after the first vaccine or placebo injection, samples were drawn. Here immunoSEQ multiplex PCR was the method, and the copy in TCRdb shows in-frame clones only, minus some. The data contain more than 400,000 clones, roughly 90% of them singletons. Looked up from germline, CDR1 is MNHEY and CDR2 is SVGAGI. This CDR3 contains 16 residues. Trimming removed 0 bases from V and 4 bases from J; junction bases left unmatched: 8.

The TCR was taken from a person between 18 and 59 years old who received the Ad26.COV2.S COVID-19 vaccine or a placebo. The J gene is TRBJ1-2, the V gene TRBV6-5; 7 nucleotides line up with TRBD1. The material was peripheral blood, obtained in a trial of Ad26.COV2.S vaccine versus placebo. In nucleotides, the CDR3 is TGTGCCAGCAGTTACTCCGATTTGACAGGGAGCTATGGCTACACCTTC. This codes for CASSYSDLTGSYGYTF.